These 28 T cell receptor beta chains were all obtained from the same sample, sequenced in a study of CD8 T cells in Susac syndrome. Random hexamers primed reverse transcription of 0.5 to 1 ug RNA. TCRdb independently ran MiXCR on the immunoSEQ multiplex PCR reads; one entry per CDR3 protein. The sample holds more than 95,000 distinct CDR3 sequences; around 94% are singletons and the top ten take under 0.095%. The material sequenced was CD4+ T cells from PBMCs. The receptors here all came from a human donor in good health.

This chain links TRBV30 with TRBJ2-5; no firm D call. This CDR3 comprises 11 residues. Germline CDR1 reads GTSNPN; CDR2 reads SVGIG (reference sequence). The V end lost 0 bases, the J end lost 4 bases, and 3 bases lay between the germline ends. CDR3 residues: CAWSVRETQYF. The CDR3 DNA reads as TGTGCCTGGAGTGTACGAGAGACCCAGTACTTC.

The rearrangement uses TRBV5-1 and TRBJ2-5, with 10 nucleotides matching TRBD1. The V gene end was trimmed by 3 bases and the J gene end by 4 bases; junction bases not matched to a gene: 15. CDR1 SGHRS and CDR2 YFSETQ come from the germline V gene. The CDR3 contains 18 residues. CDR3 residues: CASSSGQGNLNRGETQYF. The CDR3 DNA reads as TGCGCCAGCAGCTCGGGACAGGGGAACCTTAACCGGGGAGAGACCCAGTACTTC.

The chain carries TRBV25-1 and TRBJ2-7; D is unclear. The CDR3 spans 15 residues. V shed 1 base and J shed 0 bases, with 10 bases lying between them. The germline V gene has CDR1 MGHDK and CDR2 SYGVNS. The CDR3 bases are TGTGCCAGCAGTGAATCTGACGGCCACTCCTACGAGCAGTACTTC. This translates into CASSESDGHSYEQYF.

The chain employs TRBV18 and TRBJ2-7; 8 bases align to TRBD1. The CDR3 runs to 14 residues. Germline trimming cut 3 bases from V and 4 bases from J; bases unmatched to any gene: 5. CDR1 is KGHSH and CDR2 is LQKENI in the germline V gene. The CDR3 region has the DNA TGTGCCAGCTCACCCCCGGGACAGGCGTACGAGCAGTACTTC. Translated: CASSPPGQAYEQYF.

This chain uses TRBV2 with TRBJ1-1; perhaps TRBD1 as D (6 bases). V dropped 7 bases and J dropped 8 bases, with 17 bases sitting between them. This CDR3 is built from 13 residues. Germline assignment: CDR1 SNHLY and CDR2 FYNNEI. Here the CDR3 DNA reads TGTGCCAGCACCTTTTTAGGGGGAGGAGAAGCTTTCTTT. It encodes CASTFLGGGEAFF.

The chain has TRBV9 and TRBJ1-3; perhaps TRBD1 as D (5 bases). Deletions cut 4 bases from V and 4 bases from J, with 15 bases between. Germline V gene lookup returns CDR1 SGDLS and CDR2 YYNGEE. CDR3 length equals 15 residues. The CDR3 nucleotides are TGTGCCAGCAGCCGGCGGGGGTCGGTGGGAAACACCATATATTTT. Protein sequence: CASSRRGSVGNTIYF.

V gene TRBV20-1 combines with J gene TRBJ2-3; 15 bases map to TRBD2. CDR3 length: 17 amino acids. V was clipped by 4 bases and J by 8 bases; unmatched bases: 13. CDR1 and CDR2 (germline): DFQATT, SNEGSKA (reference sequence). Written as DNA, the CDR3 is TGCAGTGCTATCCGATCCCCGGGACTAGCGGGAGGAGGTACGCAGTATTTT. Its translation: CSAIRSPGLAGGGTQYF.

The chain is built from TRBV29-1 and TRBJ1-1, with D unclear. Deletions cut 4 bases from V and 7 bases from J, with 10 bases between. The CDR3 consists of 11 residues. Per the germline V gene, CDR1 is SQVTM and CDR2 is ANQGSEA. The CDR3 nucleotides read TGCAGCGTTGCGAGGGAGCTTGAAGCTTTCTTT. This encodes CSVARELEAFF.

In its sample, this clonotype was seen once. The chain links TRBV13 to TRBJ2-1, with 9 bases lining up with TRBD2. J was trimmed by 0 bases and V by 5 bases; bases with no gene match: 8. CDR3 length: 17 residues. Germline V gene lookup returns CDR1 PRHDT and CDR2 FYEKMQ (reference sequence). CDR3 in amino acids: CASSPLATSGSYNEQFF. CDR3 DNA sequence: TGTGCCAGCAGCCCTTTGGCGACTAGCGGCTCCTACAATGAGCAGTTCTTC.

The chain is built from TRBV7-2 and TRBJ2-7; possible D gene TRBD1, 6 bases. The CDR3 has 15 amino acids. The V gene's germline CDR1 is SGHTA and CDR2 FQGNSA. Trimming left V 5 bases short and J 3 bases short, with 17 bases between. CDR3 sequence reads: CASSRGGGRSYEQYF. In DNA, the CDR3 is TGTGCCAGCAGCAGAGGGGGTGGTCGGAGCTACGAGCAGTACTTC. The variable domain in full, with the rest retrieved from reference TRBV7-2 and TRBJ2-7, is GAGVSQSPSNKVTEKGKDVELRCDPISGHTALYWYRQSLGQGLEFLIYFQGNSAPDKSGLPSDRFSAERTGGSVSTLTIQRTQQEDSAVYLCASSRGGGRSYEQYFGPGTRLTVT.

The V gene is TRBV5-1, the J gene TRBJ2-1; 10 bases line up with TRBD1. This CDR3 has 17 amino acids. The germline CDR1 and CDR2 sequences are SGHRS and YFSETQ. Germline trimming cut 3 bases from V and 6 bases from J; bases unmatched to any gene: 12. DNA of the CDR3: TGCGCCAGCAGCTCCCCCCCCGGGACAGGGGCGGTCAATGAGCAGTTCTTC. It yields the protein CASSSPPGTGAVNEQFF.

J is TRBJ1-1 and V is TRBV5-1; no clear D. Trimming removed 6 bases at V and 4 bases at J, with 13 bases between. CDR3 length: 13 amino acids. In germline, CDR1 is SGHRS, CDR2 YFSETQ. The CDR3 loop is CASKSALGTEAFF. CDR3 nucleotides: TGCGCCAGCAAGTCAGCATTGGGCACTGAAGCTTTCTTT.

The V gene is TRBV7-2, the J gene TRBJ2-7, with D possibly matching TRBD1 (6 bases). This CDR3 is 15 amino acids long. Germline V gene lookup returns CDR1 SGHTA and CDR2 FQGNSA. V was trimmed by 2 bases and J by 7 bases, leaving 18 bases between them. DNA for the CDR3: TGTGCCAGCAGCTTAATGACCAGGGGATCGGGTGAGCAGTACTTC. This encodes CASSLMTRGSGEQYF.

This chain joins TRBV14 and TRBJ2-1; 9 bases match TRBD2. CDR1 and CDR2 (germline): SGHDN, FVKESK. With 0 bases clipped from V and 4 bases from J, the junction kept 4 bases outside the gene matches. This CDR3 region has 16 residues. DNA for the CDR3: TGTGCCAGCAGCCAAGATGCGACTAGCGGATACAATGAGCAGTTCTTC. Its protein product is CASSQDATSGYNEQFF. Variable domain in full (rest from reference TRBV14 and TRBJ2-1): EAGVTQFPSHSVIEKGQTVTLRCDPISGHDNLYWYRRVMGKEIKFLLHFVKESKQDESGMPNNRFLAERTGGTYSTLKVQPAELEDSGVYFCASSQDATSGYNEQFFGPGTRLTVL.

The sample holds one count of this clonotype. The rearrangement links TRBV28 to TRBJ1-3; unclear D gene. The CDR3 length is 16 residues. Trimming removed 5 bases from V and 0 bases from J, with 14 bases in between. CDR1 is MDHEN and CDR2 is SYDVKM in the germline V gene. The CDR3 region is CASSPLVLGSGNTIYF. CDR3 DNA: TGTGCCAGCAGTCCGCTGGTATTGGGCTCTGGAAACACCATATATTTT.

V is TRBV7-2 and J is TRBJ2-2; D gene unclear. V shed 10 bases and J shed 0 bases, with 3 bases lying between them. Germline V gene data show CDR1 as SGHTA and CDR2 as FQGNSA. CDR3 length: 11 residues. As DNA, the CDR3 is TGTGCCATCTCGAACACCGGGGAGCTGTTTTTT. Encoded protein: CAISNTGELFF.

The chain uses TRBV2 and TRBJ2-7; 9 bases fit TRBD1. CDR3 size: 13 residues. Losses at the gene ends were 6 bases for V and 4 bases for J; bases not matched to a gene: 4. Germline loops: CDR1 SNHLY, CDR2 FYNNEI. The CDR3 reads CASRTGGMYEQYF. The CDR3 region has the DNA TGTGCCAGCAGGACAGGGGGTATGTACGAGCAGTACTTC.

The chain couples TRBV9 to TRBJ2-3; D gene uncertain. The CDR3 has 12 residues. Trimming took 3 bases from V and 6 from J, leaving 8 bases between them. Germline V gives CDR1 SGDLS, CDR2 YYNGEE. The CDR3 protein is CASSARTDTQYF. In DNA, the CDR3 is TGTGCCAGCAGCGCCCGGACGGATACGCAGTATTTT.

The V call is TRBV6-1, the J call TRBJ1-5; D is possibly TRBD1 (5 bases). In germline, CDR1 is MNHNS, CDR2 SASEGT. Trimming shortened V by 3 bases and J by 9 bases, and 21 bases separated the two germline ends. This CDR3 comprises 16 residues. CDR3 bases: TGTGCCAGCAGTGAGAGTTTACAGGCAGAGTTGGGGCCCCAGCATTTT. Amino acid sequence: CASSESLQAELGPQHF.

The J gene is TRBJ2-1, the V gene TRBV5-4; unclear D gene. The CDR3 spans 13 residues. V lost 1 base and J lost 8, with 10 bases in between. Germline assignment: CDR1 SGHNT and CDR2 YYREEE (reference sequence). CDR3 sequence: CASSLKVVDEQFF. Written as DNA, the CDR3 is TGTGCCAGCAGCTTGAAAGTCGTCGATGAGCAGTTCTTC.

J is TRBJ2-2 and V is TRBV19; the match to TRBD1 covers 9 bases. Germline-derived CDR1 and CDR2 are LNHDA and SQIVND (reference sequence). The J segment lost 2 bases and the V segment lost 7 bases, leaving 11 bases of the junction unmatched. The CDR3 is 17 residues long. CDR3 region: CASTPSRGQGNTGELFF. Written as DNA, the CDR3 is TGTGCCAGTACCCCATCTAGGGGACAGGGTAACACCGGGGAGCTGTTTTTT.

The V gene is TRBV6-2 or TRBV6-3, the J gene TRBJ2-7, with 10 bases aligning to TRBD2. The V gene's germline CDR1 is MNHEY and CDR2 SVGEGT. V trimming: 6 bases; J trimming: 0 bases; junction bases outside the gene matches: 5. The CDR3 has 15 amino acids. CDR3 DNA: TGTGCCAGCAGATCGACTAGCGGGCCCTCCTACGAGCAGTACTTC. Protein sequence: CASRSTSGPSYEQYF.

The chain recombines TRBV18 with TRBJ2-1, with TRBD2 matching over 10 bases. The CDR3 is 16 amino acids. The junction had 3 bases not matched to a gene; V was cut back by 1 base and J by 3 bases. From germline, CDR1 is KGHSH and CDR2 LQKENI. CDR3 DNA sequence: TGTGCCAGCTCACCACTAGCGGGAGGTGACTACAATGAGCAGTTCTTC. It codes for CASSPLAGGDYNEQFF.

The rearrangement joins TRBV12-3 or TRBV12-4 to TRBJ2-7, with TRBD2 matching 10 bases. CDR3 length: 15 amino acids. The trim removed 6 bases at V and 6 bases at J, leaving 11 bases unmatched. This CDR3 is CASSETSGIGGEQYF. DNA for the CDR3: TGTGCCAGCAGCGAAACTAGCGGGATTGGCGGCGAGCAGTACTTC.

The chain joins TRBV20-1 to TRBJ2-7; D is uncertain. Trimming took off 3 bases at V and 0 bases at J, with 6 bases between the two ends. The CDR3 runs to 12 residues. Germline values: CDR1 DFQATT, CDR2 SNEGSKA (reference sequence). CDR3 sequence (DNA): TGCAGTGCTAGTCAGAGCTCCTACGAGCAGTACTTC. This gives the protein CSASQSSYEQYF.

This sequence joins TRBV5-6 and TRBJ2-3; the D gene is possibly TRBD1 (6 bases). The V end lost 0 bases, the J end lost 4 bases, and 9 bases lay between the germline ends. The CDR3 has 14 amino acids. Germline V gives CDR1 SGHDT, CDR2 YYEEEE. The chain's CDR3 is CASSLVGQPDTQYF. As DNA, the CDR3 is TGTGCCAGCAGCTTGGTAGGACAGCCAGATACGCAGTATTTT.

This clonotype was seen a handful of times. V and J are TRBV7-9 and TRBJ1-4; no definite D call. The CDR3 length is 13 residues. CDR1 and CDR2 from the germline V gene are SEHNR and FQNEAQ (reference sequence). Between the trimmed V and J ends, which lost 2 bases and 5 bases, there was a span of 6 bases. The CDR3 region has the DNA TGTGCCAGCAGCTTAACCAGGAATGAAAAACTGTTTTTT. Amino acid sequence: CASSLTRNEKLFF.

The chain is built from TRBV19 and TRBJ2-7; unclear D gene. The CDR3 totals 16 residues. V was cut by 2 bases and J by 0 bases, with 14 bases left in between. Germline V lookup: CDR1 LNHDA, CDR2 SQIVND (reference sequence). The chain's CDR3 is CASSISRRVSSYEQYF. CDR3 DNA sequence: TGTGCCAGTAGTATATCGAGACGGGTGAGCTCCTACGAGCAGTACTTC.